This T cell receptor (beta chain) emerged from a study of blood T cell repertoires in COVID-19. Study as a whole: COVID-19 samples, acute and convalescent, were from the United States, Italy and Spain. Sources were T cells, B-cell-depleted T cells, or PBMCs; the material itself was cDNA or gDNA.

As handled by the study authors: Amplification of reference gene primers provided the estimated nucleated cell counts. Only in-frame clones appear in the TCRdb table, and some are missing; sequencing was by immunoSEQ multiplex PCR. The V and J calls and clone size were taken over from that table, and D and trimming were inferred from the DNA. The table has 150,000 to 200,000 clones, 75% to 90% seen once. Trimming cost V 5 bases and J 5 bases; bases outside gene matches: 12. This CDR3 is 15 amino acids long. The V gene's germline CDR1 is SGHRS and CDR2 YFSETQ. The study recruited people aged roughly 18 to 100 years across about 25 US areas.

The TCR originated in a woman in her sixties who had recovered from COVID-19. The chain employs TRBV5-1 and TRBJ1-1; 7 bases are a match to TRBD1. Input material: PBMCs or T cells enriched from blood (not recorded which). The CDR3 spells CASRRDSSGLTEAFF. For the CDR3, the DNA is TGCGCCAGCAGACGGGACAGCAGCGGGTTGACTGAAGCTTTCTTT.